The 16 T cell receptor beta chains below were found in one sample sequenced in a study of blood T cells in healthy people across ages. The authors ran a second PCR of roughly 6 to 11 cycles using a sample-barcoded 5' primer and a J-beta primer mix. TCRdb reprocessed the 5' RACE reads via MiXCR and lists one record per CDR3 protein. The sample has around 400,000 distinct CDR3 sequences; 50% to 60% are singletons. The specimen was blood. The receptor set was obtained from a man aged 55 to 70 in good health.

The chain combines TRBV25-1 with TRBJ1-6, with D maybe TRBD1 (6 bases). The CDR3 is 20 amino acids. Germline-derived CDR1 and CDR2 are MGHDK and SYGVNS. The V end was cut by 3 bases, the J end by 0 bases, with 21 bases between. CDR3 sequence (DNA): TGTGCCAGCAGTGAGCCCCCGGGACAAACCTTAAGCTCCTATAATTCACCCCTCCACTTT. This gives the protein CASSEPPGQTLSSYNSPLHF.

This clonotype has only a few counts. This chain uses TRBV7-2 with TRBJ2-3; D may be TRBD2 (6 bases). Trimming removed 2 bases at V and 6 bases at J, with 15 bases between. The CDR3 length is 15 residues. Germline loops: CDR1 SGHTA, CDR2 FQGNSA. The CDR3 is CASSLRRDRLDTQYF. The CDR3, as DNA: TGTGCCAGCAGCTTAAGGCGGGACCGCCTTGATACGCAGTATTTT.

This clonotype was counted between two and nine times. The genes are TRBV25-1 and TRBJ2-3, with D tentatively TRBD2 (6 bases). The CDR3 length is 16 residues. Between the trimmed V and J ends, which lost 2 bases and 1 base, there was a span of 13 bases. Germline V lookup: CDR1 MGHDK, CDR2 SYGVNS. CDR3 nucleotide sequence: TGTGCCAGCAGTGAAATCCGGAGGGATGGCACAGATACGCAGTATTTT. It yields the protein CASSEIRRDGTDTQYF.

This clonotype turned up a few times. The chain is built from TRBV5-1 and TRBJ1-2, with D possibly being TRBD1 (5 bases). V lost 3 bases and J 8 bases, leaving 17 bases between the germline ends. The germline gives CDR1 SGHRS, CDR2 YFSETQ. The CDR3 loop spans 14 amino acids. This CDR3 is CASSSGTYVGGYTF. DNA of the CDR3: TGCGCCAGCAGCTCCGGGACCTACGTGGGGGGCTACACCTTC.

V is TRBV4-3 and J is TRBJ2-4, with D possibly being TRBD2 (5 bases). The CDR3 runs to 18 residues. V was clipped by 0 bases and J by 0 bases, with 15 bases between them. Germline CDR1 LGHNA, CDR2 YSLEER. CDR3: CASSQEPRRRVAKNIQYF. DNA for the CDR3: TGCGCCAGCAGCCAAGAACCCAGGAGGCGCGTAGCCAAAAACATTCAGTACTTC.

This chain links TRBV7-9 with TRBJ1-4, with D possibly being TRBD1 (6 bases). CDR3 length: 15 amino acids. The V and J ends lost 5 bases and 12 bases respectively, with 22 bases between them. Per the germline V gene, CDR1 is SEHNR and CDR2 is FQNEAQ (reference sequence). The CDR3 DNA reads TGTGCCAGCAGCCCCCGGGGGCCCTCGGCCCCCCAACTGTTTTTT. It codes for CASSPRGPSAPQLFF.

CDR3 nucleotide sequence: TGTGCCAGCAGAATGGGGGGGAGTTCGTACAATGAGCAGTTCTTC. It codes for CASRMGGSSYNEQFF. V usage is TRBV27 and J usage is TRBJ2-1, with 7 bases fitting TRBD2. The CDR3 contains 15 residues. Trimming removed 6 bases from V and 4 bases from J; junction bases left unmatched: 9. CDR1 and CDR2 (germline): MNHEY, SMNVEV (reference sequence).

This clonotype was seen only a few times. This rearrangement joins TRBV5-1 to TRBJ2-3, with D perhaps matching TRBD2 (6 bases). Germline values: CDR1 SGHRS, CDR2 YFSETQ. Trimming left V 4 bases short and J 3 bases short, with 18 bases between. CDR3 length: 16 residues. This CDR3 is CASSPSFGGLTDTQYF. As DNA, the CDR3 is TGCGCCAGCAGCCCCTCGTTCGGGGGACTGACAGATACGCAGTATTTT.

This clonotype was seen ten or more times. This chain joins TRBV20-1 and TRBJ1-4, with TRBD1 identical over 7 bases. J lost 8 bases, V lost 5 bases, and 5 bases had no gene match. The germline V gene has CDR1 DFQATT and CDR2 SNEGSKA (reference sequence). The CDR3 consists of 12 residues. The CDR3 region has the DNA TGCAGTGCTCCTGACAGGGCCGAAAAACTGTTTTTT. This gives the protein CSAPDRAEKLFF.

The DNA of the CDR3 is TGTGCCAGCAGACGGACAGGGTCGGGGACCCAGTACTTC. This translates into CASRRTGSGTQYF. The chain carries TRBV6-1 and TRBJ2-5; 8 nucleotides line up with TRBD1. Per germline, CDR1 MNHNS and CDR2 SASEGT. The CDR3 is 13 amino acids. The V segment lost 6 bases and the J segment 7 bases; nucleotides outside the gene matches: 7.

The chain is built from TRBV12-3 or TRBV12-4 and TRBJ2-4; TRBD1 aligns across 9 bases. The CDR3 is 14 amino acids. The trim removed 5 bases at V and 7 bases at J, leaving 6 bases unmatched. CDR3 nucleotides: TGTGCCAGCAGTCGCGAGGGACAGGGCAACATTCAGTACTTC. The encoded protein is CASSREGQGNIQYF.

The V gene is TRBV3-1, the J gene TRBJ1-2; no firm D call. Germline assignment: CDR1 LGHDT and CDR2 YNNKEL (reference sequence). The CDR3 consists of 15 residues. V gave up 4 bases and J gave up 7 bases, with 19 bases separating them. CDR3 sequence (DNA): TGTGCCAGCAGCCCGGGCGGGTCCCATGTTGGTGGCTACACCTTC. Translated: CASSPGGSHVGGYTF.

CDR3 residues: CASSSTLRSNYGYTF. The CDR3 DNA is TGTGCCAGCAGCTCAACGTTGAGGAGTAACTATGGCTACACCTTC. V usage is TRBV7-2 and J usage is TRBJ1-2; D is unclear. The ends were cut back, 4 bases at V and 1 base at J, with 13 bases in the middle. This CDR3 has 15 amino acids. The germline CDR1 and CDR2 sequences are SGHTA and FQGNSA. Full variable domain (rest looked up from reference TRBV7-2 and TRBJ1-2): GAGVSQSPSNKVTEKGKDVELRCDPISGHTALYWYRQSLGQGLEFLIYFQGNSAPDKSGLPSDRFSAERTGGSVSTLTIQRTQQEDSAVYLCASSSTLRSNYGYTFGSGTRLTVV.

The chain carries TRBV9 and TRBJ2-3; 9 bases agree with TRBD2. The ends lost 4 bases at V and 4 bases at J; junction bases unmatched: 10. The CDR3 runs 16 residues. Germline CDR1 and CDR2: SGDLS and YYNGEE. CDR3 region: CASSLLTSGGSDTQYF. DNA of the CDR3: TGTGCCAGCAGCCTTCTGACTAGCGGAGGTTCAGATACGCAGTATTTT.

This chain links TRBV6-5 with TRBJ2-5; 13 nucleotides line up with TRBD2. Germline trimming cut 3 bases from V and 7 bases from J; bases unmatched to any gene: 2. Germline V CDR1 and CDR2: MNHEY, SVGAGI. The CDR3 loop spans 14 amino acids. The CDR3 here is CASSYRTSGGTQYF. For the CDR3, the DNA is TGTGCCAGCAGTTATCGGACTAGCGGGGGGACCCAGTACTTC.

The gene calls are TRBV15 and TRBJ2-5; 7 bases are a match to TRBD1. Matching the DNA end better, TRBJ2-1 makes the J call doubtful. Germline assignment: CDR1 LNHNV and CDR2 YYDKDF (reference sequence). This CDR3 has 16 residues. Here the CDR3 reads CATSTTRGQYQETQFF. CDR3 DNA: TGTGCCACCAGCACGACCAGGGGACAGTACCAAGAGACCCAGTTCTTC.